This TCR beta chain was obtained from a study of cytomegalovirus exposure and HLA in healthy donors (dated by TCRdb to the late 2010s). Background on the whole study: According to an earlier analysis of a few hundred of the donors, roughly 180 million T cells yielded 90 million to 130 million unique TCR beta sequences and 276 Gb of sequence data. Every discovery cohort repertoire had been produced on one sequencing platform. Four to six DR-DQ haplotypes were handled as single units for association and clustering, since linkage in the cohort was strong. HLA typing covered class I and class II loci at four-digit resolution. The study used immunosequencing to profile the T cell repertoires of approximately 640 subjects and linked those repertoires to cytomegalovirus serostatus. Typing coverage varied by locus: roughly 629-640 donors for A, B, C, DRB1 and DQB1; about 520 for DQA1; about 590 for DPA1; under 490 for DPB1. In addition to the first cohort of several hundred subjects, a separate validation cohort of approximately 130 different subjects was used. A later genetic analysis took genome-wide SNP genotypes for about 55% of the 666 donors and used that subset as a discovery cohort. An early release that covered about 600 HLA-typed donors contained approximately 320 gigabases of sequencing data and around 85 million unique TCR sequences. The study was designed to test whether signatures of past pathogen exposure could be identified by cataloging public T cell receptors. To decide whether each TCR beta V gene segment behaved as functional or pseudogenic, an earlier analysis of fewer than 750 of the donors relied on high-throughput TCR beta sequencing. High-throughput TCR immunosequencing, statistical association of individual TCRs with disease status, and machine learning were combined to predict cytomegalovirus infection status. On average, about 200,000 unique TCR beta nucleotide sequences were sequenced per donor among more than 350 genotyped donors of the cohort, with 15% to 20% of those sequences being non-productive. A later analysis re-analyzed previously published TCR beta repertoires from 666 donors and added high-resolution HLA genotyping to study TCR occurrence patterns. In the later analysis, no new phenotypic data were used to find candidate immune exposures; instead, reliance was placed on TCR beta sequences and their occurrence across donors. Donor age, sex, ethnicity and CMV serostatus were collected together with the repertoire data. Among the roughly 390 genotyped donors, more than 70% belonged to the genetic ancestry cluster associated with self-reported Caucasian donors. Study-wide findings and limitations: The classifier was reported to diagnose cytomegalovirus status with high specificity and sensitivity in both the original cohort and the validation cohort. Sequencing depth was assumed to be roughly uniform across donors in the presence/absence analyses, though that assumption may not hold. Some IMGT-functional V segments, including TRBV6-2 and TRBV6-3, could not be told apart with the 87-base-pair reads, so those segments were excluded. A later analysis found that HLA-associated TCR beta chains were more clonally expanded and had lower generation probabilities than equally common non-associated chains. At a false discovery rate of 0.05, a later analysis linked fewer than 20,000 TCR beta sequences to specific HLA alleles. In vitro tests confirmed that a few of the cytomegalovirus-associated TCR beta chains recognize cytomegalovirus antigens. Broadly in line with IMGT annotations, most TCR beta V segments showed up in productive rearrangements about 87% or about 30% of the time in an earlier analysis of roughly 590 of the donors. The study gave a list of 150 to 200 TCR beta chains associated with cytomegalovirus. When HLA alleles, especially DR and DQ, strongly co-occurred, TCR associations were difficult to assign to individual alleles. The cohort was sequenced for TCR beta chains only, and without alpha or paired-chain data the features that could be detected were limited. A further reported finding was that TCR beta sequences accurately predicted the HLA-A and HLA-B alleles for most subjects in the first cohort. According to the authors, the approach could potentially be generalized to other disease states and immunological phenotypes. The sequencing pipeline was judged likely to have produced a cluster of highly shared sequence variants as a technical artifact. Linkage disequilibrium might explain the correlated functional status among segregating V segments, but an unknown experimental factor could not be excluded. CMV serostatus was the only immune exposure information available for the cohort. Because counts were too low, 15 to 20 rarely observed V segments, including chromosome 9 orphons, were excluded from the earlier analysis of roughly 580 of the donors. Because HLA typing was missing for some donors at each locus, association tests included only the typed subset. In a later analysis, most CMV-associated TCR beta chains were found to appear HLA-restricted, with HLA associations seemingly driven largely by CMV exposure. Compared with the 666-donor mean, donors in an Asian-associated ancestry cluster had fewer N-insertions in productive TCRs, according to a later genetic analysis. While some public TCRs were present in many individuals, most TCR sequences turned up only very rarely across donors. A later analysis reported that several top co-occurrence clusters appeared linked to parvovirus B19, influenza, CMV and Epstein-Barr virus. A later analysis found that TCR association rates varied across HLA loci, with DRB1 alleles showing the most associated TCRs and HLA-C alleles the fewest. A later genetic analysis associated a missense DCLRE1C variant with V-gene and J-gene trimming of TCR beta chains, and an independent cohort replicated the association.

V gives up 5 bases and J gives up 5 bases, and the segment between their germline ends measures 15 bases. Taken from cysteine to phenylalanine, the CDR3 has 14 residues. The only DNA kept is the CDR3, 42 bases in frame from the first base. The germline V gene provides CDR1 SGHTA and CDR2 FQGNSA. This clone showed up just a few times. Its antigen has not been determined. It has no much larger one-base neighbor in the sample; base qualities were not kept. The cohort comprised some 680 healthy bone marrow donors. Cohort members were all nominally healthy when sampled, although unrecorded immune exposures were likely present. The donor was CMV seronegative and belonged to the group of 380 or so seronegative cohort members. A peripheral blood sample was provided by each donor, and peripheral blood mononuclear cells were used for TCR beta sequencing. The Qiagen DNeasy Blood Extraction Kit was used to extract genomic DNA from the blood cell samples.

Preparation of the library involved the immunoSEQ multiplex PCR assay. The multiplex PCR relied on a mix of 60 forward primers for TCR Vbeta segments and 13 reverse primers for TCR Jbeta segments. A multiplex PCR assay on genomic DNA amplified the CDR3 region of rearranged TCR beta genes. The Illumina HiSeq System was used to sequence the amplified TCR beta libraries as 87-base-pair reads. In the authors' own workflow: In a later analysis, roughly 80 million unique TCR beta chains were counted across the roughly 610 repertoires, and about 10 million of these chains were shared by at least two donors. A nearest-neighbor algorithm error-corrected the raw reads and collapsed the reads into unique sequences, merging closely related sequences to remove PCR and sequencing errors. Alignment of CDR3 sequences to IMGT reference sequences was used to assign V, D and J gene segments. For a sequence to be retained, at least a six-nucleotide match to both a V gene segment and a J gene segment was required. A rearrangement was called productive if the CDR3 had no stop codons and remained in frame with V and J, and every other rearrangement was called non-productive. Following IMGT convention, CDR3 was defined as the stretch from the second conserved V-encoded cysteine to the conserved J-encoded phenylalanine. The earlier analysis of about 610 of the donors excluded sequences that lacked an unambiguous match to a single V gene segment. In an earlier analysis of about 590 of the donors, a V segment was called functional when productive rearrangements were above 56.7%, and segregating when the standard deviation between donors exceeded 5%. A statistical classification framework was built for diagnosing cytomegalovirus status from the catalog of TCR beta chain sequences. V and J gene assignment, in a later analysis, came from comparing TCR nucleotide sequences with IMGT/GENE-DB human TR gene sequences. A later analysis assigned CDR3 sequences and most-parsimonious VDJ recombination scenarios with the TCRdist pipeline. In a later analysis, every TCR beta chain was defined by the combination of its CDR3 amino acid sequence and its V-gene family, and reads without a unique V-gene family were dropped. In a later analysis, fewer than 650 highly shared, low-generation-probability nucleotide sequences were removed to address suspected cross-contamination and a sequencing artifact. In a later analysis, a clonal expansion index for each public chain was calculated from normalized within-repertoire ranks of inferred template counts. A later analysis computed generation probabilities with a VDJ recombination model fitted to out-of-frame rearrangements, and checked the results against IGoR. In a later analysis, TCR-TCR, TCR-HLA and TCR-CMV co-occurrence was scored with hypergeometric tests, and a repertoire-size bias correction was applied to TCR pairs. In a later analysis, false discovery rates were estimated by permuting HLA or CMV assignments 20 times. In a later analysis, co-occurring TCRs were grouped with DBSCAN, and TCRdist sequence similarity was added when clustering was performed within HLA-allele-positive subsets. For co-occurrence clustering, repertoires with fewer than 30,000 or more than 120,000 public chains were excluded, along with five repertoires with anomalous nucleotide sharing. TCRdb limited this immuneACCESS table to in-frame rearrangements with V and J called. A share of clones is missing; checked studies link under half to unresolved V genes, and the rest is unexplained. That table gives V, J and clone size, and the DNA gave D and trimming. Across this sample there are over 60,000 clones, with roughly 71% seen only once. The ten top clones hold roughly 12% of the sample.

This chain is built from TRBV7-2 and TRBJ2-5; 7 matching bases give a weak D call of TRBD1. Sequences were obtained from PBMCs. This clonotype was sampled from a man aged 70-80 years in good health and CMV-seronegative. The bases read TGTGCCAGCAGCCCCGCGGGACAGTTGGAGACCCAGTACTTC. Protein translation: CASSPAGQLETQYF.